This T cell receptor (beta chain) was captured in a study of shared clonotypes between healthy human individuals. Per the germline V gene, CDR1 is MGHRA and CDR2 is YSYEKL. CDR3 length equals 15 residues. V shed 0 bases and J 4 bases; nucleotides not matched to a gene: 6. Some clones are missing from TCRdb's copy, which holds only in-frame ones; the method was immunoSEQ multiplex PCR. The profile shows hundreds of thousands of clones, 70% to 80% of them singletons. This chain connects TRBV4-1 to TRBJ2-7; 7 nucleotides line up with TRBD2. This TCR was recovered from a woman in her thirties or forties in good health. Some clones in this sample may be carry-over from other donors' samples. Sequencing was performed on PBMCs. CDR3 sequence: CASSQESGGPYEQYF. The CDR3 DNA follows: TGCGCCAGCAGCCAAGAGTCGGGAGGACCTTACGAGCAGTACTTC.